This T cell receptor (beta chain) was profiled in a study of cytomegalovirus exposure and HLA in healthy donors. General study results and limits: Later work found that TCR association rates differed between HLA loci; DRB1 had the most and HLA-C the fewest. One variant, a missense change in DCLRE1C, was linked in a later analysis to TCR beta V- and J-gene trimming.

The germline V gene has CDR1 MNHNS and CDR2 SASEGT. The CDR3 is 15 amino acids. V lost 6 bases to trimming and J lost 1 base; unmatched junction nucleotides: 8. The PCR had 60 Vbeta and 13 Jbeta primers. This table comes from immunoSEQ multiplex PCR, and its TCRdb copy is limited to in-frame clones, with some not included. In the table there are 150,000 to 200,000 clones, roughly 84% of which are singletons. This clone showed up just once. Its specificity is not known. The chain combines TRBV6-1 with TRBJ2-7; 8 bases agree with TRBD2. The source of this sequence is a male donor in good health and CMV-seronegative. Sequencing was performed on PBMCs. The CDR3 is CASRAGTGGSYEQYF. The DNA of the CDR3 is TGTGCCAGCAGAGCCGGGACGGGGGGGTCCTACGAGCAGTACTTC.